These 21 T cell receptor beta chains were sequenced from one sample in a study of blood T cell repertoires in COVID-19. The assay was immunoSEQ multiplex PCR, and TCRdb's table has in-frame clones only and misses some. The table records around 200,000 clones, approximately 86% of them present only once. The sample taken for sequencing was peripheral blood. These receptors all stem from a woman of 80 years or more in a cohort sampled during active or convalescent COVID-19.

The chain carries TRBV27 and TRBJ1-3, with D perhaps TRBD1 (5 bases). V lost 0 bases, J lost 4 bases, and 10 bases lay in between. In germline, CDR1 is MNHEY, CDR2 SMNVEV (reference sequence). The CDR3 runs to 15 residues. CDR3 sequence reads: CASSLSRTPGNTIYF. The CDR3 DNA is TGTGCCAGCAGTTTATCCCGGACACCCGGAAACACCATATATTTT.

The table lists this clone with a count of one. The CDR3 DNA follows: TGTGCCAGCAGCCAGGCGCGATATGGCTACACCTTC. It yields the protein CASSQARYGYTF. The chain uses TRBV7-2 and TRBJ1-2; D uncertain. V dropped 5 bases and J dropped 5 bases, with 9 bases sitting between them. This CDR3 has 12 amino acids. Germline V gives CDR1 SGHTA, CDR2 FQGNSA.

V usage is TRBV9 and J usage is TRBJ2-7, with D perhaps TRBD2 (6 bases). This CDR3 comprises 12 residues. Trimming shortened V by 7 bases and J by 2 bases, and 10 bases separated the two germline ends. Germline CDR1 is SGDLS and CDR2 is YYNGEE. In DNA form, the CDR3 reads TGTGCCAGCGGGGGGAACACCTACGAGCAGTACTTC. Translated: CASGGNTYEQYF.

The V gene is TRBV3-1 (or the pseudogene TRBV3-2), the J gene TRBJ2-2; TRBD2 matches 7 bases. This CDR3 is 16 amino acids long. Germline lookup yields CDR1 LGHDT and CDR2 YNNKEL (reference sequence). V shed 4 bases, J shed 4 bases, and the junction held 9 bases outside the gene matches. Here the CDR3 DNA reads TGTGCCAGCAGCCCCGCCGCTAGCGGAGTCACCGGGGAGCTGTTTTTT. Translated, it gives CASSPAASGVTGELFF.

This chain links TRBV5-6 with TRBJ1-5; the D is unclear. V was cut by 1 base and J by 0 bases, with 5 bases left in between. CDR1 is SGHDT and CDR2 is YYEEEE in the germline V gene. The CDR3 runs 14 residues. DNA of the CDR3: TGTGCCAGCAGCTTGTTGAGTAGCAATCAGCCCCAGCATTTT. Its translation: CASSLLSSNQPQHF.

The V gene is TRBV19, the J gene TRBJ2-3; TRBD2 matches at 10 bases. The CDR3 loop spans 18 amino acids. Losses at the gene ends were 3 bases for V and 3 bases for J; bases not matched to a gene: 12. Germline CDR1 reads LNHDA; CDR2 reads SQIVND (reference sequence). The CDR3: CASSIRSWGLARTDTQYF. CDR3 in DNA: TGTGCCAGTAGTATTAGAAGTTGGGGACTAGCGAGGACAGATACGCAGTATTTT.

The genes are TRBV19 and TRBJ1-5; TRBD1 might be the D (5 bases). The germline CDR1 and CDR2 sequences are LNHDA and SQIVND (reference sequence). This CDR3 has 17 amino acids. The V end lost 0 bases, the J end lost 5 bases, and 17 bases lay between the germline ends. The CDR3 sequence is CASSIETLYRLDQPQHF. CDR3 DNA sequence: TGTGCCAGTAGTATAGAGACCCTTTACAGGTTAGATCAGCCCCAGCATTTT. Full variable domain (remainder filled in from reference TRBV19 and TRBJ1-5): DGGITQSPKYLFRKEGQNVTLSCEQNLNHDAMYWYRQDPGQGLRLIYYSQIVNDFQKGDIAEGYSVSREKKESFPLTVTSAQKNPTAFYLCASSIETLYRLDQPQHFGDGTRLSIL.

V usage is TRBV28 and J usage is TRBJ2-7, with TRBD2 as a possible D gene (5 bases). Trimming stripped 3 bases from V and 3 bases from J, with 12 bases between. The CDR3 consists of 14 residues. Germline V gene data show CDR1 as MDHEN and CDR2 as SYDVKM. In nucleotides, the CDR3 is TGTGCCAGCAGTTTGACGGGGTTCTACTACGAGCAGTACTTC. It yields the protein CASSLTGFYYEQYF.

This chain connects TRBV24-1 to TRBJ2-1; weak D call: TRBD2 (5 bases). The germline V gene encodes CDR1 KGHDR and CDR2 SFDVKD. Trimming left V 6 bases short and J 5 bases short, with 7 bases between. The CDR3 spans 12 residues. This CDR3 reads CATSLLDNEQFF. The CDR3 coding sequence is TGTGCCACCAGTCTACTAGACAATGAGCAGTTCTTC.

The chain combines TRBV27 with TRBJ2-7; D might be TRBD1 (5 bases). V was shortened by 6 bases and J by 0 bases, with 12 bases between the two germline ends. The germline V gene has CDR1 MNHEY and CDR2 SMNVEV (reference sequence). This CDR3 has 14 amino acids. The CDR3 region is CASRGAQSSYEQYF. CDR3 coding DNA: TGTGCCAGCAGAGGGGCACAGAGCTCCTACGAGCAGTACTTC.

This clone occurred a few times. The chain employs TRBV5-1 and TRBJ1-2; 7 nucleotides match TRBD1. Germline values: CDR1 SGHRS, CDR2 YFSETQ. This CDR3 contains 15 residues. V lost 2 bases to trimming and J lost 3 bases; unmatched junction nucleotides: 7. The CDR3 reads CASSFAGQSYYGYTF. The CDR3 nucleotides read TGCGCCAGCAGCTTTGCGGGACAGTCCTACTATGGCTACACCTTC.

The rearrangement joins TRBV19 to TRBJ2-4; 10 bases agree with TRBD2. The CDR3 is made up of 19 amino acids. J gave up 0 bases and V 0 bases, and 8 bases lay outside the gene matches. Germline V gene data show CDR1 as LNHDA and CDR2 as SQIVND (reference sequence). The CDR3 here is CASSIDLSRTSGAKNIQYF. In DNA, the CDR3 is TGTGCCAGTAGTATAGATCTATCTCGGACTAGCGGAGCCAAAAACATTCAGTACTTC.

This CDR3 is CASNQNWGVQGSHRYEQYF. Here the CDR3 DNA reads TGTGCCAGCAATCAAAATTGGGGAGTCCAGGGGTCCCACCGATACGAGCAGTACTTC. This sequence joins TRBV28 and TRBJ2-7; perhaps TRBD1 as D (6 bases). The CDR3 spans 19 residues. The germline V gene encodes CDR1 MDHEN and CDR2 SYDVKM. V was shortened by 7 bases and J by 4 bases, with 32 bases between the two germline ends.

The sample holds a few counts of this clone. CDR3 nucleotide sequence: TGTGCCAGCGAAGCAGGACAGGCAGAGCCCCAGCATTTT. This codes for CASEAGQAEPQHF. V is TRBV2 and J is TRBJ1-5, with 7 bases matching TRBD1. The CDR3 runs 13 residues. V trimming: 8 bases; J trimming: 8 bases; junction bases outside the gene matches: 9. Germline V gene data show CDR1 as SNHLY and CDR2 as FYNNEI.

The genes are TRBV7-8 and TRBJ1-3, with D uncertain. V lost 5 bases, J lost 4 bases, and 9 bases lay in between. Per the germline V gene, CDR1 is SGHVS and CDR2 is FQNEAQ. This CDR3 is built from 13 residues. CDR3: CASSSGRGNTIYF. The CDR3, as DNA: TGTGCCAGCAGCAGTGGGAGGGGAAACACCATATATTTT.

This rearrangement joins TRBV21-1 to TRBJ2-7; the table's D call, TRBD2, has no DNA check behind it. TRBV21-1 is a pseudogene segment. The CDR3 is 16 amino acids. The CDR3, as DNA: TGTGCCAGCAGGAAAAATAGCGGGAGTGGGATTGACGAGCAGTACGTC. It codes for CASRKNSGSGIDEQYV.

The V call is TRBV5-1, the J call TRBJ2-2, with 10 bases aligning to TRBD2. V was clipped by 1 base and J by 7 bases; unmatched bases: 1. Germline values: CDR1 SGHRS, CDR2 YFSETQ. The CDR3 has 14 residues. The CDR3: CASSLSGRVGELFF. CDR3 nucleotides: TGCGCCAGCAGCTTGAGCGGGAGGGTCGGGGAGCTGTTTTTT.

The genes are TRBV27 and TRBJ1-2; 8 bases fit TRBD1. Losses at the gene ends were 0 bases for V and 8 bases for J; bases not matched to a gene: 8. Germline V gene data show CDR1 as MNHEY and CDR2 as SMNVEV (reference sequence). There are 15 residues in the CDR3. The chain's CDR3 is CASSLSQGALGGYTF. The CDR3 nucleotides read TGTGCCAGCAGTTTATCTCAGGGGGCGCTGGGGGGCTACACCTTC.

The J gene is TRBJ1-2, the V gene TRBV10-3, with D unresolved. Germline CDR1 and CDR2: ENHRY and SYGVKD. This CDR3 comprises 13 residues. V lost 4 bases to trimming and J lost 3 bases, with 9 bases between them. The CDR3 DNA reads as TGTGCCATCAGTGCGGAGGCGGACTATGGCTACACCTTC. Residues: CAISAEADYGYTF.

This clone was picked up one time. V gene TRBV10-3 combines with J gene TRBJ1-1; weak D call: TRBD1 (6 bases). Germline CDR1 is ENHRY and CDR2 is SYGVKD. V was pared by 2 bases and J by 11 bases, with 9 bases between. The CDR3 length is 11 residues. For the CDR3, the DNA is TGTGCCATCAGTGAGCGGGGGGCGGCTTTCTTT. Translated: CAISERGAAFF.

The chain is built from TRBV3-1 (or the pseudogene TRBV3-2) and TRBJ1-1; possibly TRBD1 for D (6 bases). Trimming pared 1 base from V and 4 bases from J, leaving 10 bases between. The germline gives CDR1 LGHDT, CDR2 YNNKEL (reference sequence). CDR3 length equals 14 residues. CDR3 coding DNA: TGTGCCAGCAGCCAAGTACAGGGTGCCACTGAAGCTTTCTTT. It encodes CASSQVQGATEAFF.